This T cell receptor beta chain appears in the sequencing data of a study of blood T cell repertoires in COVID-19. Overall study: The study drew acute and convalescent COVID-19 samples from the United States, Italy and Spain. T cells, B-cell-depleted T cells, or PBMCs supplied cDNA or gDNA.

The ends lost 4 bases at V and 1 base at J; junction bases unmatched: 5. CDR1 and CDR2 (germline): KGHSH, LQKENI. The CDR3 extends over 16 amino acids. Authors' processing steps: From reference gene primer amplification, estimates of nucleated cell counts were derived. Some clones are missing from TCRdb's copy, which holds only in-frame ones; the method was immunoSEQ multiplex PCR. The V and J calls and clone size come from that table; D and trimming were worked out from the DNA. The sample records 53,000 or so clones, about three quarters being singletons. Sequencing used peripheral blood. The chain has TRBV18 and TRBJ2-1, with 9 bases fitting TRBD2. The receptor comes from a man between 65 and 85 years old with active or convalescent COVID-19. Here the CDR3 DNA reads TGTGCCAGCTCACTTAAGGCGGGAGGGTCCTACAATGAGCAGTTCTTC. This translates into CASSLKAGGSYNEQFF.